The 9 T cell receptor beta chains given below trace back to one sample, sequenced in a study of blood T cell repertoires in COVID-19. TCRdb's table, derived via immunoSEQ multiplex PCR, lists solely in-frame clones and lacks some. The sample carries about 130,000 clones, approximately 81% recorded once. Sequenced: peripheral blood. The origin of the receptors is a woman in her 30s who had recovered from COVID-19.

This clone was seen more than once but under ten times. The CDR3 DNA reads as TGTGCCAGCAGCGTAGCGGGGGGCACAGATACGCAGTATTTT. Translated, it gives CASSVAGGTDTQYF. V usage is TRBV5-4 and J usage is TRBJ2-3; 9 bases map to TRBD2. From germline, CDR1 is SGHNT and CDR2 YYREEE (reference sequence). The trim removed 4 bases at V and 1 base at J, leaving 1 base unmatched. CDR3 length: 14 amino acids. Supplemented by reference TRBV5-4 and TRBJ2-3, the full variable domain reads ETGVTQSPTHLIKTRGQQVTLRCSSQSGHNTVSWYQQALGQGPQFIFQYYREEENGRGNFPPRFSGLQFPNYSSELNVNALELDDSALYLCASSVAGGTDTQYFGPGTRLTVL.

The rearrangement uses TRBV30 and TRBJ2-7; a possible D gene is TRBD2 (6 bases). The CDR3 spans 15 residues. V was pared by 0 bases and J by 1 base, with 13 bases between. Germline CDR1 GTSNPN, CDR2 SVGIG (reference sequence). The CDR3 DNA reads TGTGCCTGGAGTGTAGGGACTCCTATATCCTACGAGCAGTACTTC. Translated, it gives CAWSVGTPISYEQYF.

The rearrangement uses TRBV4-1 and TRBJ2-1; D may be TRBD2 (6 bases). V was pared by 4 bases and J by 0 bases, with 16 bases between. This CDR3 contains 17 residues. From germline, CDR1 is MGHRA and CDR2 YSYEKL. CDR3 nucleotide sequence: TGCGCCAGCAGCCCTGTGGTAGCGGCCGGCTCCTACAATGAGCAGTTCTTC. This translates into CASSPVVAAGSYNEQFF.

The V gene is TRBV28, the J gene TRBJ1-1, with 9 bases lining up with TRBD1. Germline values: CDR1 MDHEN, CDR2 SYDVKM. The ends lost 7 bases at V and 3 bases at J; junction bases unmatched: 12. CDR3 length equals 16 residues. This CDR3 reads CASTGQGIREDTEAFF. The CDR3 DNA is TGTGCCAGCACAGGACAGGGGATAAGAGAGGACACTGAAGCTTTCTTT.

The chain employs TRBV7-2 and TRBJ1-5; the D gene is possibly TRBD1 (5 bases). The germline V gene has CDR1 SGHTA and CDR2 FQGNSA. The CDR3 loop spans 15 amino acids. V gave up 5 bases and J gave up 2 bases, with 13 bases separating them. The CDR3 nucleotides are TGTGCCAGCAGCCCTGGGGCGGTGGGCAATCAGCCCCAGCATTTT. Its protein product is CASSPGAVGNQPQHF.

The J gene is TRBJ1-1, the V gene TRBV5-1; the D gene is possibly TRBD1 (6 bases). The length of the CDR3 is 19 residues. The V gene lost 0 bases and the J gene lost 0 bases, with 21 bases spanning the gap. Germline V gene data show CDR1 as SGHRS and CDR2 as YFSETQ. The CDR3, as DNA: TGCGCCAGCAGCTTGGGGCATGGGGGACACAGAGTCATGAACACTGAAGCTTTCTTT. Translated: CASSLGHGGHRVMNTEAFF.

The rearrangement uses TRBV6-1 and TRBJ2-1, with D maybe TRBD2 (5 bases). This CDR3 has 16 residues. Trimming removed 4 bases at V and 6 bases at J, with 19 bases between. Germline CDR1 reads MNHNS; CDR2 reads SASEGT. The CDR3 loop is CASSVFRALTINEQFF. The CDR3 DNA reads TGTGCCAGCAGTGTCTTTAGGGCGCTGACTATCAATGAGCAGTTCTTC.

The J gene is TRBJ2-7, the V gene TRBV19, with D unclear. This CDR3 comprises 11 residues. Per the germline V gene, CDR1 is LNHDA and CDR2 is SQIVND (reference sequence). V lost 5 bases and J 4 bases, leaving 6 bases between the germline ends. Written as DNA, the CDR3 is TGTGCCAGTAGTTCTTTATACGAGCAGTACTTC. Encoded protein: CASSSLYEQYF.

The chain employs TRBV9 and TRBJ2-7; 7 bases agree with TRBD1. The CDR3 has 15 residues. V shed 4 bases and J 1 base; nucleotides not matched to a gene: 8. Germline V CDR1 and CDR2: SGDLS, YYNGEE. The CDR3 sequence: CASSLEGDSSYEQYF. The CDR3 coding sequence is TGTGCCAGCAGCCTAGAGGGGGACAGTTCCTACGAGCAGTACTTC.